This is a list of T cell receptor beta chains from one sample in a study of shared clonotypes between healthy human individuals. Using immunoSEQ multiplex PCR, the repertoire was profiled, and TCRdb retains in-frame clones only, with some absent. Among about 380,000 clones listed, roughly 96% were seen once. The sequencing sample was made of memory CD8+ T cells sorted from blood. The receptors come from a young man in good health. Each CDR3 is given with its conserved first and last residue. A D gene is named only where the DNA matches it firmly.

TRBD1 TRBV5-5 CASSPGQGANTEAFF
. TRBV15 CATSRTREDTEAFF
. TRBV28 CASRRFGGTYEQYF
TRBD2 TRBV19 CASSPGGSSYNEQFF
TRBD1 TRBV5-8 CASSFAVISDRVEAFF
TRBD1 TRBV7-9 CASSLGTGSNNQPQHF
. TRBV6-6 CASSYYPVGADTQYF
. TRBV27 CASSLSGRGQPQHF
TRBD2 TRBV28 CASSYSGRGLYNEQFF
. TRBV10-1 CASSESSEGAMEQFF
TRBD2 TRBV5-1 CASSASGKGDEQFF
. TRBV6-1 CASSEVWSAYSNQPQHF
. TRBV6-6 CASSYPLNTEAFF
. TRBV30 CAWSVLRAGHEQFF
. TRBV19 CASSIGRWNTGELFF
TRBD1 TRBV30 CAWKDRVNTEAFF
. TRBV25-1 CASSAGQSYNEQFF
TRBD1 TRBV2 CASSETGTGGVEQFF
. TRBV10-2 CASSGGRQETQYF
. TRBV27 CASSLTKAARNIQYF
TRBD1 TRBV7-9 CASSLDQPQGARGYTF
. TRBV6-1 CASSEIPADEQYF
TRBD2 TRBV4-1 CASSHPSILAGLPYNEQFF
. TRBV2 CASSEASQGLNYGYTF
. TRBV10-1 CASIPRRRYEQYF
TRBD2 TRBV2 CASSVSAGGPRNEQFF
TRBD1 TRBV6-5 CASRGQFDEQYF
. TRBV20-1 CSAIRETQYF
. TRBV13 CASSAPQGTTDSTGELFF
. TRBV27 CASSLNGLYGYTF
. TRBV2 CASSGDTGHAYQPQHF
. TRBV5-6 CASSFGAPSDTQYF
TRBD2 TRBV10-3 CAISGTSGSNEQFF
. TRBV10-3 CAIRRQGGSYEQYF
. TRBV28 CASSSGQNTGELFF
. TRBV5-1 CASSPDRTEAFF
. TRBV10-3 CAIGLGVDTQYF
TRBD1 TRBV5-4 CASSLRTGTNEKLFF
TRBD1 TRBV29-1 CSVSGDRGAGVAYEQYF
TRBD2 TRBV7-8 CASSLERDRAGSGYEQYF
. TRBV5-5 CASSLETRLYEQYF
. TRBV7-2 CASGDPNQPQHF
. TRBV19 CASMRGNYGYTF
. TRBV18 CASSSQNRGMRNTQYF
. TRBV7-3 CASSPSSGGEQYF
. TRBV5-1 CASSLGLIDEKLFF
. TRBV4-2 CASSHPTPYNEQFF
. TRBV28 CASRTVNTGELFF
TRBD1 TRBV18 CASSLGTGNEKLFF
. TRBV5-6 CASSLNRPYEQYF
. TRBV5-1 CASRFRFTDTQYF
. TRBV5-1 CASSLLERPDTQYF
TRBD2 TRBV6-1 CASSGGGLAGEEQYF
. TRBV27 CASSFSRTVARGDYGYTF
. TRBV9 CASSVTGTTSYNEQFF
. TRBV11-2 CASSSDRPNYGYTF
TRBD2 TRBV2 CASRDRDYRYNEQFF